A single sample is the source of the 10 T cell receptor beta chains below, sequenced in a study of naive and memory T cell subsets. Blood and skin TCR RNA was reverse transcribed with alpha and beta constant primers. TCRdb re-derived calls from the 5' RACE reads in MiXCR, one entry per CDR3 protein. The repertoire holds about 20,000 distinct CDR3 sequences, with 4.2% as singletons. RNA was extracted from approximately 2.6 ml of whole blood of healthy adults. The receptors were gathered from a male donor in good health.

By share of the sample, this clonotype is medium-sized. The chain joins TRBV12-3 or TRBV12-4 to TRBJ2-2; TRBD1 might be the D (6 bases). The V end lost 8 bases, the J end lost 6 bases, and 31 bases lay between the germline ends. The CDR3 consists of 19 residues. The CDR3 nucleotides read TGTGCCAGCCGTCCTCGGACAGCCAAAACCCCAAACGGCGCCGGGGAGCTGTTTTTT. Translation: CASRPRTAKTPNGAGELFF.

This clonotype was seen at least ten times. The chain carries TRBV4-2 and TRBJ2-3; 8 nucleotides align to TRBD2. From germline, CDR1 is LGHNA and CDR2 YNFKEQ. Trimming removed 0 bases from V and 3 bases from J; junction bases left unmatched: 14. The CDR3 is 19 amino acids. The CDR3 sequence is CASSQEFGSGKGGTDTQYF. The DNA for the CDR3 is TGTGCCAGCAGCCAAGAGTTTGGTAGCGGGAAGGGGGGTACAGATACGCAGTATTTT.

This clonotype has at least ten counts. The V call is TRBV20-1, the J call TRBJ2-3; possibly TRBD1 for D (6 bases). V was shortened by 2 bases and J by 0 bases, with 18 bases between the two germline ends. This CDR3 region has 17 residues. Looked up from germline, CDR1 is DFQATT and CDR2 is SNEGSKA (reference sequence). CDR3 nucleotide sequence: TGCAGTGCTAGAAGCCTCCGACAGGAAATTAGCACAGATACGCAGTATTTT. It is translated as CSARSLRQEISTDTQYF.

This clonotype came up many times. The chain employs TRBV6-2 or TRBV6-3 and TRBJ1-1, with D maybe TRBD1 (5 bases). CDR3 size: 16 residues. V gave up 6 bases and J gave up 0 bases, with 17 bases separating them. The germline V gene has CDR1 MNHEY and CDR2 SVGEGT. The CDR3 loop reads CASRSTGTAMNTEAFF. The CDR3 nucleotides read TGTGCCAGCAGATCCACCGGGACGGCCATGAACACTGAAGCTTTCTTT.

This clonotype was detected ten times or more. The CDR3 DNA reads as TGTGCCAGCAGACCGGACGGTATGAACACTGAAGCTTTCTTT. This encodes CASRPDGMNTEAFF. J is TRBJ1-1 and V is TRBV12-3 or TRBV12-4; no clear D. V was trimmed by 6 bases and J by 0 bases, leaving 11 bases between them. The CDR3 has 14 residues.

At least ten counts were recorded for this clonotype. This rearrangement joins TRBV28 to TRBJ2-1; D remains unclear. The CDR3 spans 14 residues. V lost 8 bases and J lost 0, with 11 bases in between. CDR1 MDHEN and CDR2 SYDVKM come from the germline V gene. The CDR3: CASAPGYSYNEQFF. The CDR3 DNA reads as TGTGCCAGCGCCCCGGGTTACTCCTACAATGAGCAGTTCTTC.

At least ten counts were recorded for this clonotype. This chain links TRBV5-1 with TRBJ2-1, with 7 bases lining up with TRBD1. CDR1 SGHRS and CDR2 YFSETQ come from the germline V gene. The CDR3 length is 15 residues. V trimming: 0 bases; J trimming: 4 bases; junction bases outside the gene matches: 4. CDR3 sequence reads: CASSLEGQRYNEQFF. The CDR3 coding sequence is TGCGCCAGCAGCTTGGAGGGACAGAGATACAATGAGCAGTTCTTC. Filled out from reference TRBV5-1 and TRBJ2-1, the complete variable domain reads KAGVTQTPRYLIKTRGQQVTLSCSPISGHRSVSWYQQTPGQGLQFLFEYFSETQRNKGNFPGRFSGRQFSNSRSEMNVSTLELGDSALYLCASSLEGQRYNEQFFGPGTRLTVL.

This clonotype was counted many times. This rearrangement joins TRBV7-9 to TRBJ1-5, with a tentative D call TRBD1 (6 bases). Germline V CDR1 and CDR2: SEHNR, FQNEAQ (reference sequence). This CDR3 spans 14 amino acids. With 5 bases removed from V and 6 bases from J, the gap between germline ends came to 14 bases. In DNA, the CDR3 is TGTGCCAGCAGCGCCGGGGGGGCCGGTCAGCCCCAGCATTTT. Its translation is CASSAGGAGQPQHF.

This clonotype was counted at least ten times. V is TRBV29-1 and J is TRBJ2-5; D gene unclear. The CDR3 runs 15 residues. Germline CDR1 and CDR2: SQVTM and ANQGSEA. V shed 1 base and J shed 0 bases, with 12 bases lying between them. In DNA, the CDR3 is TGCAGCGTTGAAGTCGGGCGGAAGTACCAAGAGACCCAGTACTTC. Its translation is CSVEVGRKYQETQYF. Supplemented by reference TRBV29-1 and TRBJ2-5, the full variable domain reads SAVISQKPSRDICQRGTSLTIQCQVDSQVTMMFWYRQQPGQSLTLIATANQGSEATYESGFVIDKFPISRPNLTFSTLTVSNMSPEDSSIYLCSVEVGRKYQETQYFGPGTRLLVL.

This clonotype has a count of ten or more. This chain joins TRBV11-3 and TRBJ2-7, with 10 bases matching TRBD2. Losses at the gene ends were 5 bases for V and 2 bases for J; bases not matched to a gene: 9. The CDR3 is 16 amino acids. Per germline, CDR1 SGHNT and CDR2 YENEEA. The CDR3 protein is CASSADPSGGAYEQYF. CDR3 DNA sequence: TGTGCCAGCAGCGCAGACCCTAGCGGGGGTGCCTACGAGCAGTACTTC.